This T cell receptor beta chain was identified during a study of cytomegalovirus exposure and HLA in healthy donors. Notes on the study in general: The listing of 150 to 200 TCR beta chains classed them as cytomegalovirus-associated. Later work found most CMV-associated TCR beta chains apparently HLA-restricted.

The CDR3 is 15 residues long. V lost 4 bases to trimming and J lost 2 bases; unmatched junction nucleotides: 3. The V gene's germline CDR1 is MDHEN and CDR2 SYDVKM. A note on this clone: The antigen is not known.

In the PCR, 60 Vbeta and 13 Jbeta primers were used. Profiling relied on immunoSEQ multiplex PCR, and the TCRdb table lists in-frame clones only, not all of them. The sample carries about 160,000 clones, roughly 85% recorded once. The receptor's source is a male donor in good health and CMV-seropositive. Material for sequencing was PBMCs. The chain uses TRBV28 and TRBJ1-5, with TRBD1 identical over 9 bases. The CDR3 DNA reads TGTGCCAGCAGTTATTGGACAGGGGGCAATCAGCCCCAGCATTTT. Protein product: CASSYWTGGNQPQHF.